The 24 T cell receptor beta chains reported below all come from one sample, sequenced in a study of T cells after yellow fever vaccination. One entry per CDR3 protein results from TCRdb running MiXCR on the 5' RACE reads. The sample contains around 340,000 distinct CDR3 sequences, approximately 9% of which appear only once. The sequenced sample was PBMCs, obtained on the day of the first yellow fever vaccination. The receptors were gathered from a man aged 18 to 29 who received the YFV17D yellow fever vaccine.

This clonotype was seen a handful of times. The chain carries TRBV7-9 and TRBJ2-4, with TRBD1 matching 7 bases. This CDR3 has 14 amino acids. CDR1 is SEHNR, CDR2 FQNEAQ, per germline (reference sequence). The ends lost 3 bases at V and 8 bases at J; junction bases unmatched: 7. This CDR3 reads CASSFGDRADIQYF. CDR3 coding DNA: TGTGCCAGCAGCTTCGGTGACAGGGCTGACATTCAGTACTTC. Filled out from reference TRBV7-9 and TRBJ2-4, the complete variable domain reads DTGVSQNPRHKITKRGQNVTFRCDPISEHNRLYWYRQTLGQGPEFLTYFQNEAQLEKSRLLSDRFSAERPKGSFSTLEIQRTEQGDSAMYLCASSFGDRADIQYFGAGTRLSVL.

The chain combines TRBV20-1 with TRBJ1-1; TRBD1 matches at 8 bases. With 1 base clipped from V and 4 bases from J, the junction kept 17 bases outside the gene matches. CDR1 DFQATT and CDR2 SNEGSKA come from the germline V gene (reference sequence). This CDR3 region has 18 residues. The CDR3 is CSARGGAGGAGSSTEAFF. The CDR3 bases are TGCAGTGCTAGAGGAGGGGCAGGGGGCGCTGGTTCGTCCACTGAAGCTTTCTTT.

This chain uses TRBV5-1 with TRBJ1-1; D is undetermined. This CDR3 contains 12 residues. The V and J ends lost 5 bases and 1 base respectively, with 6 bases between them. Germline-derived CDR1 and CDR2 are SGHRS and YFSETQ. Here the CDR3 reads CASRRANTEAFF. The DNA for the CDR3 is TGCGCCAGCAGACGGGCGAACACTGAAGCTTTCTTT.

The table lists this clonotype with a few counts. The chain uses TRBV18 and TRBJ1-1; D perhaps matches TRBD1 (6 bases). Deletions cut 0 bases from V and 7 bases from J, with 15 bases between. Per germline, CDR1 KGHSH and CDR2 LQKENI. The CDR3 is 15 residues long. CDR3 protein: CASSPPAQGTIEAFF. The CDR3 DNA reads TGTGCCAGCTCACCACCGGCCCAGGGGACGATTGAAGCTTTCTTT.

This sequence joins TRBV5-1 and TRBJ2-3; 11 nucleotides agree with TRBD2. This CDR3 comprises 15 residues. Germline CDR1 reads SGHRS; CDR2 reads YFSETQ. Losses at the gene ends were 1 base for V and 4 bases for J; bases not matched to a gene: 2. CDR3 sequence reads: CASSLSSGGPDTQYF. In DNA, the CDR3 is TGCGCCAGCAGCTTGTCTAGCGGGGGGCCAGATACGCAGTATTTT.

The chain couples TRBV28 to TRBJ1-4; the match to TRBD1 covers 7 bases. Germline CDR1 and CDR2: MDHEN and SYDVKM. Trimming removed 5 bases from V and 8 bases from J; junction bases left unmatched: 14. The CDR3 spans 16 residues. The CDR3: CASSHRRQGTREKLFF. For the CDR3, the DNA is TGTGCCAGCAGTCACCGCCGACAGGGTACGAGGGAAAAACTGTTTTTT.

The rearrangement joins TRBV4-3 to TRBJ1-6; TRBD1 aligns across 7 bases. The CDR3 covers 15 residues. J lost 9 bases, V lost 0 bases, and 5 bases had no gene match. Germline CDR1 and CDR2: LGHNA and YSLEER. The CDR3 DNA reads TGCGCCAGCAGCCAAGATCGGCAGGGGGGTTCACCCCTCCACTTT. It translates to CASSQDRQGGSPLHF.

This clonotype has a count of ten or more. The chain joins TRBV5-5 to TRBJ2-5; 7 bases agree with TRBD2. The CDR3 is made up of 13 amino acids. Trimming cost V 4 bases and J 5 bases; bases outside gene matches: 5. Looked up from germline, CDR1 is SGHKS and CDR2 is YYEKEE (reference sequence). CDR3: CASSAGVRETQYF. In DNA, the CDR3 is TGTGCCAGCAGCGCGGGAGTCAGGGAGACCCAGTACTTC.

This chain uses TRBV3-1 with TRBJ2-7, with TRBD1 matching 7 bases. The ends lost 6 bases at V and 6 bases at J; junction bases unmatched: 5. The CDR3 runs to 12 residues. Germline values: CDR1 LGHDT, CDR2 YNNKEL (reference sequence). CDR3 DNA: TGTGCCAGCAGAGGGGGCGCGGGCGAGCAGTACTTC. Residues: CASRGGAGEQYF.

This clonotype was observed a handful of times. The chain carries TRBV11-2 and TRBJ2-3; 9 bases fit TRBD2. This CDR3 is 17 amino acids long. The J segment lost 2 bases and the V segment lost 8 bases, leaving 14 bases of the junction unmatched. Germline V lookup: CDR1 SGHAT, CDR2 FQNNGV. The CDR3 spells CASAQTRLAGFTDTQYF. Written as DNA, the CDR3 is TGTGCCAGCGCGCAGACCCGTCTAGCGGGGTTCACAGATACGCAGTATTTT.

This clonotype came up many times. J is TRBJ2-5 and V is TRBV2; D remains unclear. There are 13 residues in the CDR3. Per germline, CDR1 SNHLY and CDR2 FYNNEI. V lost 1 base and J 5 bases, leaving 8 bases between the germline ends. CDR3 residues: CASSEGARETQYF. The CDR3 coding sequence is TGTGCCAGCAGTGAAGGGGCCCGGGAGACCCAGTACTTC.

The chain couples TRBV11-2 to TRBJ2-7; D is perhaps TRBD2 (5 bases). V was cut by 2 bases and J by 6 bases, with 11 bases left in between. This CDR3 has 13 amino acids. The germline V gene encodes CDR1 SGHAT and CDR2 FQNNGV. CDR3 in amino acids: CASSLQIRGEQYV. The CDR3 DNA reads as TGTGCCAGCAGCTTACAGATTCGGGGCGAGCAGTACGTC.

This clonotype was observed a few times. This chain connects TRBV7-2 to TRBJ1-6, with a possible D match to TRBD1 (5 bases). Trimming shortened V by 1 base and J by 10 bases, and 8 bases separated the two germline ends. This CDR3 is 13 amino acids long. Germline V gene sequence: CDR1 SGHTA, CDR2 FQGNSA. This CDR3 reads CASSLVTDSPLHF. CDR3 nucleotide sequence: TGTGCCAGCAGCTTAGTGACAGACTCACCCCTCCACTTT.

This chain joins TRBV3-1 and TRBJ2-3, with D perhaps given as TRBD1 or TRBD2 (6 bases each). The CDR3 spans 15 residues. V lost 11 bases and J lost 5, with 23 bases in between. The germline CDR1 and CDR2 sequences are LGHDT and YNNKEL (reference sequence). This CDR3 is CASCQRGTGVDTQYF. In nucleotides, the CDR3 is TGTGCCTCCTGCCAGAGGGGGACGGGAGTAGATACGCAGTATTTT.

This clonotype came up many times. The CDR3 loop reads CASSASGGNEQFF. In DNA form, the CDR3 reads TGTGCCAGTAGCGCCAGCGGGGGCAATGAGCAGTTCTTC. The J gene is TRBJ2-1, the V gene TRBV19; 8 bases agree with TRBD2. The junction had 4 bases not matched to a gene; V was cut back by 6 bases and J by 6 bases. Germline CDR1 is LNHDA and CDR2 is SQIVND (reference sequence). The CDR3 totals 13 residues. The variable domain in full, with the rest retrieved from reference TRBV19 and TRBJ2-1, is DGGITQSPKYLFRKEGQNVTLSCEQNLNHDAMYWYRQDPGQGLRLIYYSQIVNDFQKGDIAEGYSVSREKKESFPLTVTSAQKNPTAFYLCASSASGGNEQFFGPGTRLTVL.

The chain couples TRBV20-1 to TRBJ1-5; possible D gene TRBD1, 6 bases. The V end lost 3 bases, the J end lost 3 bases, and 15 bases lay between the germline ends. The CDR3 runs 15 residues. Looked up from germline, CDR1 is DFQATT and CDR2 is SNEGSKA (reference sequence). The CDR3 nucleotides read TGCAGTGCTAGGGCAGAGACAGGCTTCAATCAGCCCCAGCATTTT. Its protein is CSARAETGFNQPQHF.

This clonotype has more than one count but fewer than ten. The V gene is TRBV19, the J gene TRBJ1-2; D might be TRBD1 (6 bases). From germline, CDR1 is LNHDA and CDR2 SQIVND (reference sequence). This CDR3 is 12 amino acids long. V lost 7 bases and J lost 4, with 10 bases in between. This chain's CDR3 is CASKQGAYGYTF. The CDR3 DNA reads TGTGCCAGTAAACAGGGCGCCTATGGCTACACCTTC.

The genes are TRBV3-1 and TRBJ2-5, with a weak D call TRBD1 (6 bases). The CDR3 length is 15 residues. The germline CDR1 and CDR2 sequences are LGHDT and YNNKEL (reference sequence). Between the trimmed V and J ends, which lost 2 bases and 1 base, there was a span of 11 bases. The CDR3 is CASSQFQGPQETQYF. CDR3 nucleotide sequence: TGTGCCAGCAGCCAATTCCAGGGGCCCCAAGAGACCCAGTACTTC.

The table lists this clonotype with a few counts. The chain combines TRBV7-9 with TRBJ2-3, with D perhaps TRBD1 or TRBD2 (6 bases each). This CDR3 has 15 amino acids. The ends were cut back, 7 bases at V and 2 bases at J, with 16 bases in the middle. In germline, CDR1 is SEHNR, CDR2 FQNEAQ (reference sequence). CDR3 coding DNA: TGTGCCAGCAACAAGAGAGGGGGGAACACAGATACGCAGTATTTT. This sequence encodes CASNKRGGNTDTQYF.

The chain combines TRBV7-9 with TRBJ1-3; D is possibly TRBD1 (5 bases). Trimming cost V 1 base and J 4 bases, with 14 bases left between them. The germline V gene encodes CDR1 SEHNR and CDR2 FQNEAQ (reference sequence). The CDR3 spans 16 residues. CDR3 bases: TGTGCCAGCAGCTTAGGGGCCCAGGGCGCGGGAAACACCATATATTTT. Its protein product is CASSLGAQGAGNTIYF.

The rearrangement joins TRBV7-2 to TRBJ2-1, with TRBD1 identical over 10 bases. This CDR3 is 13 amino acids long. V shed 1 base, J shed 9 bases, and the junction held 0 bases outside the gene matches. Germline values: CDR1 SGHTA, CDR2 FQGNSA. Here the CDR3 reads CASSLGQGAEQFF. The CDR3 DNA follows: TGTGCCAGCAGCTTAGGACAGGGGGCTGAGCAGTTCTTC. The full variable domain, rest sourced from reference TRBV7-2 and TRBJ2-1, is GAGVSQSPSNKVTEKGKDVELRCDPISGHTALYWYRQSLGQGLEFLIYFQGNSAPDKSGLPSDRFSAERTGGSVSTLTIQRTQQEDSAVYLCASSLGQGAEQFFGPGTRLTVL.

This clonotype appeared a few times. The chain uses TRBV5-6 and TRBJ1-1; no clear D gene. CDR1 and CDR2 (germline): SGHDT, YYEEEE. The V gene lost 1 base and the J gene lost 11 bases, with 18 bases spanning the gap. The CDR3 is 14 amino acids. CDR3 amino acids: CASSLRSYYLDAFF. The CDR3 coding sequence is TGTGCCAGCAGCTTGAGGAGTTATTATTTGGACGCTTTCTTT. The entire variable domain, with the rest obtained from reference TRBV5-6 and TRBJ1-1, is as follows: DAGVTQSPTHLIKTRGQQVTLRCSPKSGHDTVSWYQQALGQGPQFIFQYYEEEERQRGNFPDRFSGHQFPNYSSELNVNALLLGDSALYLCASSLRSYYLDAFFGQGTRLTVV.

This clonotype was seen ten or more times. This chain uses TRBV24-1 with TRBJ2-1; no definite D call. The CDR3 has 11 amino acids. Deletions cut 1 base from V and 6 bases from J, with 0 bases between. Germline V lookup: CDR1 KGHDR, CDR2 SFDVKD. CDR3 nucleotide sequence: TGTGCCACCAGTGATTTCAATGAGCAGTTCTTC. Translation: CATSDFNEQFF.

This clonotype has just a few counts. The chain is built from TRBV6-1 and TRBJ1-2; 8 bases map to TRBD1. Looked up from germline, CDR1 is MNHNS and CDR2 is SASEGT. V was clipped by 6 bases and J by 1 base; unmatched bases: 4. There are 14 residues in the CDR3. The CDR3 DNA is TGTGCCAGCAGACCTGGACAGGGTAACTATGGCTACACCTTC. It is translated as CASRPGQGNYGYTF.